Each of the 8 T cell receptor beta chains below was sequenced from the same sample in a study of T cell repertoires in cytomegalovirus infection. One entry per CDR3 protein, called by TCRdb with MiXCR from the reads. The sample has around 240,000 distinct CDR3 sequences, under 25% seen once; the top ten hold over 15%. Sequenced material: CD8+ T cells from PBMCs. These receptors were taken from a human donor in good health (CMV status not recorded). Some clones in this sample may be carry-over from other donors' samples.

This clonotype was seen a few times. This chain uses TRBV9 with TRBJ2-7, with D perhaps matching TRBD2 (7 bases). V was pared by 1 base and J by 2 bases, with 13 bases between. The CDR3 covers 15 residues. Germline CDR1 is SGDLS and CDR2 is YYNGEE. The CDR3 DNA sequence: TGTGCCAGCAGCGTAAGGGCGGGGGCTCCCTACGAGCAGTACTTC. This encodes CASSVRAGAPYEQYF.

This clonotype occurred many times. V is TRBV2 and J is TRBJ1-3; unclear D gene. The CDR3 totals 15 residues. V lost 5 bases and J lost 3, with 14 bases in between. Germline V gene sequence: CDR1 SNHLY, CDR2 FYNNEI. The CDR3 DNA is TGTGCCAGCAGTCCTGCCCAAAGAGGTGGAAACACCATATATTTT. It encodes CASSPAQRGGNTIYF.

This clonotype has only a few counts. This chain links TRBV12-3 or TRBV12-4 with TRBJ1-5; D is unclear. The CDR3 is made up of 13 amino acids. Trimming shortened V by 1 base and J by 14 bases, and 15 bases separated the two germline ends. In DNA, the CDR3 is TGTGCCAGCAGTTTAGGTTCCGACATCGCGGAGCATTTT. Translation: CASSLGSDIAEHF.

CDR3 in DNA: TGTGCCAGCAGTTACGGGGGGGACGTAGGACAGCCCCAGCATTTT. It specifies CASSYGGDVGQPQHF. V is TRBV6-7 and J is TRBJ1-5; TRBD1 might be the D (5 bases). TRBV6-7 is given ORF status, its function remaining uncertain. Deletions cut 2 bases from V and 7 bases from J, with 15 bases between. CDR3 length: 15 amino acids.

V is TRBV7-6 and J is TRBJ2-5; the D gene is possibly TRBD1 (7 bases). The germline gives CDR1 SGHVS, CDR2 FNYEAQ. V shed 5 bases and J shed 1 base, with 17 bases lying between them. This CDR3 comprises 16 residues. The CDR3 nucleotides read TGTGCCAGCAGCACCAACCGGGGGACAGCCCAAGAGACCCAGTACTTC. Protein product: CASSTNRGTAQETQYF.

The chain carries TRBV30 and TRBJ2-2; 9 bases fit TRBD2. The CDR3 contains 14 residues. The V gene's germline CDR1 is GTSNPN and CDR2 SVGIG (reference sequence). Trimming at V came to 4 bases and at J to 3 bases, leaving 3 bases not matched to a gene. This chain's CDR3 is CAWTSGDYTGELFF. DNA for the CDR3: TGTGCCTGGACTAGCGGGGACTACACCGGGGAGCTGTTTTTT.

This clonotype was seen only a few times. The chain carries TRBV20-1 and TRBJ2-4; a weak D match, TRBD1 (6 bases). CDR1 and CDR2 from the germline V gene are DFQATT and SNEGSKA (reference sequence). The CDR3 sequence is 17 residues long. Between the trimmed V and J ends, which lost 5 bases and 1 base, there was a span of 21 bases. The CDR3 region is CSALSRDTLLAKNIQYF. CDR3 DNA sequence: TGCAGTGCTCTAAGCCGGGACACGCTTCTTGCCAAAAACATTCAGTACTTC.

The rearrangement links TRBV19 to TRBJ1-1; unclear D gene. CDR1 is LNHDA and CDR2 is SQIVND in the germline V gene (reference sequence). V gave up 3 bases and J gave up 3 bases, with 11 bases separating them. The CDR3 is 14 amino acids. CDR3 loop: CASSIRAVYTEAFF. CDR3 DNA: TGTGCCAGTAGTATCCGGGCGGTGTACACTGAAGCTTTCTTT.